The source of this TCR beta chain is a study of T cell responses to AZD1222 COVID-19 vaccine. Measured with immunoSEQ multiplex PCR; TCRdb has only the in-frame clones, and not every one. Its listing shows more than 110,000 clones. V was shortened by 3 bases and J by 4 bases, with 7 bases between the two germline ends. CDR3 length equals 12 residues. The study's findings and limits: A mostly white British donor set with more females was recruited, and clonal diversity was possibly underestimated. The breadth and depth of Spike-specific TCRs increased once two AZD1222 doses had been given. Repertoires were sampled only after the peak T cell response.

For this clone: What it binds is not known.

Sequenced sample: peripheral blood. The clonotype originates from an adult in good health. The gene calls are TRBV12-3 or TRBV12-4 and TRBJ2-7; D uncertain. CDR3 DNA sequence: TGTGCCAGCAGTTTGGCTAGTTACGAGCAGTACTTC. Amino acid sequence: CASSLASYEQYF.